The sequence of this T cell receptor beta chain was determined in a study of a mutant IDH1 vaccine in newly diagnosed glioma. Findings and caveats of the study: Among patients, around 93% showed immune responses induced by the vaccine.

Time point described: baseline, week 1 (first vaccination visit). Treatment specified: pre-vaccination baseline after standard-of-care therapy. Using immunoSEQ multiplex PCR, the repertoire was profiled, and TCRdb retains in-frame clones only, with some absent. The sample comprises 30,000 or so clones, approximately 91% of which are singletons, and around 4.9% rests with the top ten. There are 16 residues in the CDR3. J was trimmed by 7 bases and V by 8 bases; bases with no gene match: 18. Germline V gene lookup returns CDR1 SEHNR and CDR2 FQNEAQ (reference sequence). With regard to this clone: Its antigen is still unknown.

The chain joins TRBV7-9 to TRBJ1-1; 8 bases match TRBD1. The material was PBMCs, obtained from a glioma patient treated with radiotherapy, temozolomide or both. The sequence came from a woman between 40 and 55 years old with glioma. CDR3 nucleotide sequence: TGTGCCAGCCCTCATGGGACAGGCCTTTTTTTACATGAAGCTTTCTTT. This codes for CASPHGTGLFLHEAFF.